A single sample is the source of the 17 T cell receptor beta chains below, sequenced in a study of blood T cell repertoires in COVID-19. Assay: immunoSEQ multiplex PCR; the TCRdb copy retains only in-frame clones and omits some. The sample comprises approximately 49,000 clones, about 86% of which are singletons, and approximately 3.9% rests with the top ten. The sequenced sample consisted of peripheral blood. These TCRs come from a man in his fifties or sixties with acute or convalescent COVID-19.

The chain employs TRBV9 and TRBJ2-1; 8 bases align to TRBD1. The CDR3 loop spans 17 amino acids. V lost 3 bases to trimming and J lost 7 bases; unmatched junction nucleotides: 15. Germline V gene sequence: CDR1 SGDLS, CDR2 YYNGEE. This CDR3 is CASSERRAAGGINEQFF. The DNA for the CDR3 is TGTGCCAGCAGCGAAAGACGAGCGGCAGGGGGCATTAATGAGCAGTTCTTC.

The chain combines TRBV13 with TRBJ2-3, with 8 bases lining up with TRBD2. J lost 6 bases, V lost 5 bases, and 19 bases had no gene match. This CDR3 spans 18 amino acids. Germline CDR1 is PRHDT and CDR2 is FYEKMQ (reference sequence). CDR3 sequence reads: CASSPSGGEAWELDTQYF. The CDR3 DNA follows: TGTGCCAGCAGCCCCAGCGGGGGAGAGGCATGGGAGTTGGATACGCAGTATTTT.

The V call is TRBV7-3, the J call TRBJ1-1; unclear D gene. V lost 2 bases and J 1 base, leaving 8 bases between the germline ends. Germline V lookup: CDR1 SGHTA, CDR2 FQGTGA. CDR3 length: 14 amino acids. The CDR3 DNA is TGTGCCAGCAGCTTAGGCCCGGGGAACACTGAAGCTTTCTTT. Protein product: CASSLGPGNTEAFF.

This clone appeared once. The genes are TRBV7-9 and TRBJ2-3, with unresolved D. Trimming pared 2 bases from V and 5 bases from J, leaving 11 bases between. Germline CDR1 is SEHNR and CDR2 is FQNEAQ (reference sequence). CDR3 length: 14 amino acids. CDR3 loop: CASSLFGTGDTQYF. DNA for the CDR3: TGTGCCAGCAGCTTATTCGGTACGGGAGATACGCAGTATTTT.

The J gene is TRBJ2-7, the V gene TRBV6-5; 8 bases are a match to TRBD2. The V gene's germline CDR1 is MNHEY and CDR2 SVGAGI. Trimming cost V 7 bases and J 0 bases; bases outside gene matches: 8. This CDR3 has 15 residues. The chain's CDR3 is CASTPGGGFSYEQYF. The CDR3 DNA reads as TGTGCCAGCACTCCCGGGGGGGGATTCTCCTACGAGCAGTACTTC.

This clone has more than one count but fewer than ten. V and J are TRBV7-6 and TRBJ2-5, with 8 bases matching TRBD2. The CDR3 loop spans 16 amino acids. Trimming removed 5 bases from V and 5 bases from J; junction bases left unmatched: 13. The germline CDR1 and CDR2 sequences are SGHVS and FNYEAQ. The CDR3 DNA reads TGTGCCAGCAGCCCAGTAGTGGGAGCGGGAGTGGAGACCCAGTACTTC. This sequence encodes CASSPVVGAGVETQYF.

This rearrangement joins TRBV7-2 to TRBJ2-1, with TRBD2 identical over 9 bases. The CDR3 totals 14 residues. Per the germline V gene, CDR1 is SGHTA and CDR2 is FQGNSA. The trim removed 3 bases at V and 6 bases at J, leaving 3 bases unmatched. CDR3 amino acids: CASSLREGRNEQFF. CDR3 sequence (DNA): TGTGCCAGCAGCTTGCGGGAGGGCCGCAATGAGCAGTTCTTC.

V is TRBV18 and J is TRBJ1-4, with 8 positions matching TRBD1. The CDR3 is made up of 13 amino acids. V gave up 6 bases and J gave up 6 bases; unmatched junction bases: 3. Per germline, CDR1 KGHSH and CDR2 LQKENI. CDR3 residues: CASSRGRDEKLFF. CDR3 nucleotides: TGTGCCAGCTCCAGGGGGCGCGATGAAAAACTGTTTTTT.

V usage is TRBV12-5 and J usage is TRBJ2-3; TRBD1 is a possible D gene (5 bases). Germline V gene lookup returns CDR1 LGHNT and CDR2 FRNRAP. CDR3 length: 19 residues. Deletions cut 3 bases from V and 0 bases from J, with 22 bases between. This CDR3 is CASGLNTGTLTPSTDTQYF. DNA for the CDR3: TGTGCTAGTGGTTTAAATACAGGAACCCTCACTCCTAGCACAGATACGCAGTATTTT.

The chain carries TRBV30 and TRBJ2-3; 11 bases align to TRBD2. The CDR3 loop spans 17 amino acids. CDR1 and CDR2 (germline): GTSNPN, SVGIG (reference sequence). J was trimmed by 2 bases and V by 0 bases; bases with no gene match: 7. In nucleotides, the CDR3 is TGTGCCTGGAGTGTACGAAGACTAGCGGGGTTCACAGATACGCAGTATTTT. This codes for CAWSVRRLAGFTDTQYF.

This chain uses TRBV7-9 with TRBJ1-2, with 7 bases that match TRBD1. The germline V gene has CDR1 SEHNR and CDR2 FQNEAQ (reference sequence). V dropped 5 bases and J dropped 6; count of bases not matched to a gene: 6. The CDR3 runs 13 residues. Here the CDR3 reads CASSTRTGDGYTF. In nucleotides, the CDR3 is TGTGCCAGCAGCACCAGGACAGGAGATGGCTACACCTTC.

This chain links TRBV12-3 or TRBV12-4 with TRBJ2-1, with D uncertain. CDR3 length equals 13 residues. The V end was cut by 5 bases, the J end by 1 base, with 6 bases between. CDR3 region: CASSPRSYNEQFF. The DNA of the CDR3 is TGTGCCAGCAGTCCCCGTTCCTACAATGAGCAGTTCTTC.

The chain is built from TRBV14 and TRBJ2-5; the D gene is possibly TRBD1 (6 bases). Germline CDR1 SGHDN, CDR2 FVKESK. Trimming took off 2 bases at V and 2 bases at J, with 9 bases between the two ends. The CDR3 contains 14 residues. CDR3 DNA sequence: TGTGCCAGCAGCCAACCCCAGGGGCAAGAGACCCAGTACTTC. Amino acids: CASSQPQGQETQYF.

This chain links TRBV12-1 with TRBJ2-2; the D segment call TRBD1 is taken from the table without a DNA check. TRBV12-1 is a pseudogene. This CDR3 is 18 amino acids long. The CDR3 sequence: CASSPPVWASTNTGELFF. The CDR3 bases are TGTGCCAGCAGCCCCCCGGTCTGGGCGTCCACGAACACCGGGGAGCTGTTTTTT.

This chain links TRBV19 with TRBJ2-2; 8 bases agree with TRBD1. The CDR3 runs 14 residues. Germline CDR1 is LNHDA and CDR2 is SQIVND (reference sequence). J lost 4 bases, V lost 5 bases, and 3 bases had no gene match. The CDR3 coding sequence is TGTGCCAGTAGTCTGCAGGGGGCCACCGGGGAGCTGTTTTTT. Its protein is CASSLQGATGELFF. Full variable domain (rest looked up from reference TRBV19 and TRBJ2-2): DGGITQSPKYLFRKEGQNVTLSCEQNLNHDAMYWYRQDPGQGLRLIYYSQIVNDFQKGDIAEGYSVSREKKESFPLTVTSAQKNPTAFYLCASSLQGATGELFFGEGSRLTVL.

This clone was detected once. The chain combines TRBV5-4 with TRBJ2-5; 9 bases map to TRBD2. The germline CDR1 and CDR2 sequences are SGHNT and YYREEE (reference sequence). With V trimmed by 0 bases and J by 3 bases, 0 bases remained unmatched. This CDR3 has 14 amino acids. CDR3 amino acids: CASSLVAGEETQYF. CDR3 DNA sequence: TGTGCCAGCAGCTTGGTAGCGGGAGAAGAGACCCAGTACTTC.

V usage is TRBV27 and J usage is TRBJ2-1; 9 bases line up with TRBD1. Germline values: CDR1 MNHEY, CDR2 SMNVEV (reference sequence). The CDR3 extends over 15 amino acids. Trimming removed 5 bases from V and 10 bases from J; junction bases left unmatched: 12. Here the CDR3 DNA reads TGTGCCAGCAGTAACACCCTACAGGGGGCGAGCGAGCAGTTCTTC. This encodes CASSNTLQGASEQFF.